The T cell receptor (beta chain) described here comes from a study of response to subunit inactivated influenza vaccine. Study results and limitations: The authors put forward the suggestion that each seasonal influenza vaccination may bring in only a limited number of new T cells.

This clonotype was counted at least ten times. The antigen is unknown. This CDR3 spans 18 amino acids. Germline CDR1 reads LGHNA; CDR2 reads YSLEER. With V trimmed by 0 bases and J by 1 base, 7 bases remained unmatched. TCRdb ran MiXCR on the RT-PCR reads and lists one entry per CDR3 protein. The table shows 450,000 to 600,000 distinct CDR3 sequences, with roughly 7.6% occurring only once. The receptor was derived from a man aged 50 to 69 who received an inactivated influenza vaccine. The chain has TRBV4-3 and TRBJ2-2; TRBD2 agrees at 8 bases. This specimen consisted of PBMCs from blood, obtained 23 to 25 months after vaccination. CDR3 coding DNA: TGCGCCAGCAGCCAAGATGGACCGGGGGGGGAGAACACCGGGGAGCTGTTTTTT. It yields the protein CASSQDGPGGENTGELFF.